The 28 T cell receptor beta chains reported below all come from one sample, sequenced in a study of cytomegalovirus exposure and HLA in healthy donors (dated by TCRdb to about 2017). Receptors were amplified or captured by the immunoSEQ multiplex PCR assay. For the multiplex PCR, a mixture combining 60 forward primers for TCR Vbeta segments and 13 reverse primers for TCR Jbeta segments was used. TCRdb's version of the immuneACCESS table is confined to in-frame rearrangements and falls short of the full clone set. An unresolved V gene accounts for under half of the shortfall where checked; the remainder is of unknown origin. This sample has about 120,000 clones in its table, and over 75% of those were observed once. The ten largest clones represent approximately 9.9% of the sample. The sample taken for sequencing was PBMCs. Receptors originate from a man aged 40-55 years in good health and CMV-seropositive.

The CDR3 DNA is TGTGCCAGCAGCCGGGGGGCATTAACCTACAATGAGCAGTTCTTC. This translates into CASSRGALTYNEQFF. V and J are TRBV11-3 and TRBJ2-1; D is possibly TRBD2 (7 bases). Looked up from germline, CDR1 is SGHNT and CDR2 is YENEEA. CDR3 length equals 15 residues. With 5 bases removed from V and 2 bases from J, the gap between germline ends came to 13 bases.

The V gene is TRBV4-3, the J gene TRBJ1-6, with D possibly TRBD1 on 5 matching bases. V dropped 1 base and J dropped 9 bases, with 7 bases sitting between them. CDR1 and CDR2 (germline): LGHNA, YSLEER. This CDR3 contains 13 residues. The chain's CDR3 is CASSQGGGSPLHF. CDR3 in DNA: TGCGCCAGCAGCCAAGGGGGGGGTTCACCCCTCCACTTT.

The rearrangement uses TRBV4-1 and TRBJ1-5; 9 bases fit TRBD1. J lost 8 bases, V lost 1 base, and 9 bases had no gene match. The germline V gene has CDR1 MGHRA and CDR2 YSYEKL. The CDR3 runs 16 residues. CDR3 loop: CASSQGGTGTFEPQHF. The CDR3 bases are TGCGCCAGCAGCCAAGGGGGGACAGGGACGTTTGAGCCCCAGCATTTT.

DNA for the CDR3: TGTGCCAGCAGCTTAGCCCTCGTCGGCGGGGAGCTGTTTTTT. Translated: CASSLALVGGELFF. V gene TRBV11-2 combines with J gene TRBJ2-2, with D unresolved. The length of the CDR3 is 14 residues. V was trimmed by 1 base and J by 7 bases, leaving 10 bases between them. Per germline, CDR1 SGHAT and CDR2 FQNNGV. The variable domain in full, completed from reference TRBV11-2 and TRBJ2-2, reads EAGVAQSPRYKIIEKRQSVAFWCNPISGHATLYWYQQILGQGPKLLIQFQNNGVVDDSQLPKDRFSAERLKGVDSTLKIQPAKLEDSAVYLCASSLALVGGELFFGEGSRLTVL.

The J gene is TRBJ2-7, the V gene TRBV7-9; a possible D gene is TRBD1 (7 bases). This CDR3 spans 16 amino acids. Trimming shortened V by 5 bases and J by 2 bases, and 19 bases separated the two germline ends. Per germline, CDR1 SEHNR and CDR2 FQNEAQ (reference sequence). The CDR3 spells CASSLRGRGATYEQYF. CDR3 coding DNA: TGTGCCAGCAGCCTACGCGGCAGGGGGGCAACCTACGAGCAGTACTTC.

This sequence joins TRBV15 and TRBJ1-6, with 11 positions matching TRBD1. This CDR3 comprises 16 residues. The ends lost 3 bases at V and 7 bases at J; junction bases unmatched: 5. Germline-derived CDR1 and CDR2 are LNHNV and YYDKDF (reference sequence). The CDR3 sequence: CATSSGGTGGNSPLHF. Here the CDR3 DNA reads TGTGCCACCAGCAGCGGGGGGACAGGGGGGAATTCACCCCTCCACTTT.

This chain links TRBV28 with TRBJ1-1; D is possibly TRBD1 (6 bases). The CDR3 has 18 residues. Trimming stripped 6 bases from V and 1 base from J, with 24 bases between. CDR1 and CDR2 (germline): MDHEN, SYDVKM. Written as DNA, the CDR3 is TGTGCCAGCAGCCCCCGGGGACACCTGATGGTTCGGAACACTGAAGCTTTCTTT. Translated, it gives CASSPRGHLMVRNTEAFF.

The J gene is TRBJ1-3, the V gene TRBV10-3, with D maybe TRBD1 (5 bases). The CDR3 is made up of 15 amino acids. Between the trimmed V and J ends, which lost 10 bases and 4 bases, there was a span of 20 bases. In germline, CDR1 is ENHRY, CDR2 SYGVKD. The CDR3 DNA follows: TGTGCCACACGGGACTACGAAACACAAGGAAACACCATATATTTT. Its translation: CATRDYETQGNTIYF.

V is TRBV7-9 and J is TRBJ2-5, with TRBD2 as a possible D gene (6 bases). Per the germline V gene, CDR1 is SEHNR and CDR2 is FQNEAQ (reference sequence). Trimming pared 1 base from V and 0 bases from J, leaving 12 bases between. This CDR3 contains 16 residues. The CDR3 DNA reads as TGTGCCAGCAGCTTAGAGTTCGGGAGCTACCAAGAGACCCAGTACTTC. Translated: CASSLEFGSYQETQYF. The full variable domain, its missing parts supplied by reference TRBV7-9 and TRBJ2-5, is DTGVSQNPRHKITKRGQNVTFRCDPISEHNRLYWYRQTLGQGPEFLTYFQNEAQLEKSRLLSDRFSAERPKGSFSTLEIQRTEQGDSAMYLCASSLEFGSYQETQYFGPGTRLLVL.

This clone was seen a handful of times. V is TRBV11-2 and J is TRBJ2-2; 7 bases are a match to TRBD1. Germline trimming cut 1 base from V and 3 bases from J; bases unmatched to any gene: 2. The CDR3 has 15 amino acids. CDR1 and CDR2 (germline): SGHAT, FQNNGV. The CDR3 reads CASSLGQGDTGELFF. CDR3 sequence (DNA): TGTGCCAGCAGCTTAGGACAGGGTGACACCGGGGAGCTGTTTTTT.

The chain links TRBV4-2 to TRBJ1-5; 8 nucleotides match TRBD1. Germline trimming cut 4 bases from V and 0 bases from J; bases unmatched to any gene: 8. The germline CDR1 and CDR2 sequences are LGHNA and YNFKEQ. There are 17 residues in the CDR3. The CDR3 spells CASSPYATGGSNQPQHF. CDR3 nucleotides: TGTGCCAGCAGCCCATACGCTACAGGGGGTAGCAATCAGCCCCAGCATTTT.

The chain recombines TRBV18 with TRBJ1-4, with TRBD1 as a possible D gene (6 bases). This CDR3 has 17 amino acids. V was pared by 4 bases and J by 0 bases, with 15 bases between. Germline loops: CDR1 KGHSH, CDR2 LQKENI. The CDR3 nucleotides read TGTGCCAGCTCACAAACAGGGCCAACTGCAACTAATGAAAAACTGTTTTTT. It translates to CASSQTGPTATNEKLFF.

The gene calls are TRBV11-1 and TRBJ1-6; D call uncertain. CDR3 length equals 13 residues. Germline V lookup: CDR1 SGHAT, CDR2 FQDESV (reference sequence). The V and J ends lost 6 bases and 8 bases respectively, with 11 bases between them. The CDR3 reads CASSPFRYSPLHF. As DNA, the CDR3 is TGTGCCAGCAGTCCCTTCCGGTATTCACCCCTCCACTTT. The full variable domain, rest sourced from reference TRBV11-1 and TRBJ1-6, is EAEVAQSPRYKITEKSQAVAFWCDPISGHATLYWYRQILGQGPELLVQFQDESVVDDSQLPKDRFSAERLKGVDSTLKIQPAELGDSAMYLCASSPFRYSPLHFGNGTRLTVT.

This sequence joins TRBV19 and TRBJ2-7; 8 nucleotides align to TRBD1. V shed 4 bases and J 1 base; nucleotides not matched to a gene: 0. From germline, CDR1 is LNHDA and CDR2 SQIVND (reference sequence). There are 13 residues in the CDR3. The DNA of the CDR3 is TGTGCCAGTAGTAGGGACAGGTCCTACGAGCAGTACTTC. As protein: CASSRDRSYEQYF.

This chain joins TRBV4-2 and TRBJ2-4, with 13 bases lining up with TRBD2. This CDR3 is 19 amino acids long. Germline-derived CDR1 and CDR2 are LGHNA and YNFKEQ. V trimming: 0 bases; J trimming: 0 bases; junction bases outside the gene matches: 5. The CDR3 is CASSQEGTSGNLAKNIQYF. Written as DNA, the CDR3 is TGTGCCAGCAGCCAAGAAGGGACTAGCGGGAATCTAGCCAAAAACATTCAGTACTTC.

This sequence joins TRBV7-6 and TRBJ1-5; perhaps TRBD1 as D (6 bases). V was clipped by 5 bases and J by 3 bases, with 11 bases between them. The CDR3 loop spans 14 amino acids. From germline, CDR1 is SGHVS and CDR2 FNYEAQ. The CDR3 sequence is CASSAGQYNQPQHF. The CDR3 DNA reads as TGTGCCAGCAGCGCCGGACAGTACAATCAGCCCCAGCATTTT.

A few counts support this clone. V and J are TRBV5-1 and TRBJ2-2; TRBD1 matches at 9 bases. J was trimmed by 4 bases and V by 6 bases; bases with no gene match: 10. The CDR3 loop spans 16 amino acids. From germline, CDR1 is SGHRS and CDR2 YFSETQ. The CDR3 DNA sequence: TGCGCCAGCACGCACTCCGGGACAGGGATCACCGGGGAGCTGTTTTTT. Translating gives CASTHSGTGITGELFF.

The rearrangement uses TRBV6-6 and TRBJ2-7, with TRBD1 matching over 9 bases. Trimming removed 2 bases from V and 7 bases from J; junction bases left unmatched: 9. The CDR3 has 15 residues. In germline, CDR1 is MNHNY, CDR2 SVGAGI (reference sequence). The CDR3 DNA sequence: TGTGCCAGCAGTTACCCGGGACAGGGATCCTTGGAGCAGTACTTC. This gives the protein CASSYPGQGSLEQYF.

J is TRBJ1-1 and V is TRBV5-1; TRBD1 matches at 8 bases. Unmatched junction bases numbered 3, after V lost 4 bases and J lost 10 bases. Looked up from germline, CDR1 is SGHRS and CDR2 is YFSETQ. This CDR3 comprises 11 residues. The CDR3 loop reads CASSSTGGAFF. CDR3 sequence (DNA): TGCGCCAGCAGCAGCACAGGGGGAGCTTTCTTT.

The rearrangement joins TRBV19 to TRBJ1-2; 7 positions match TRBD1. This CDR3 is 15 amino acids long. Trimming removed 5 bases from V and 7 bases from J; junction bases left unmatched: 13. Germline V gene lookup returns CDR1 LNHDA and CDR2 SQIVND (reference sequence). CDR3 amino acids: CASSVTTGSGFGYTF. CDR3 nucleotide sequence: TGTGCCAGTAGTGTAACGACAGGGTCAGGCTTTGGCTACACCTTC.

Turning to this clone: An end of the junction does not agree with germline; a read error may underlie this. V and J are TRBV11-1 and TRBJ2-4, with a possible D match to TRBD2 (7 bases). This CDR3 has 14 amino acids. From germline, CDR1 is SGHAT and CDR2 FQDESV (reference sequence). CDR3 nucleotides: TGTGCCGGCAGCTGGGGGGGGCGAGGGAACATTCAGTACTTC. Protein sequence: CAGSWGGRGNIQYF.

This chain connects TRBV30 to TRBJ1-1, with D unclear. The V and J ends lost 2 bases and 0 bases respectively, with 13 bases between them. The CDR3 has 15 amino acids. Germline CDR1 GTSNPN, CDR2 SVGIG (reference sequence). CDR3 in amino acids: CAWSREGWVNTEAFF. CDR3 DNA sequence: TGTGCCTGGAGTCGGGAGGGTTGGGTGAACACTGAAGCTTTCTTT.

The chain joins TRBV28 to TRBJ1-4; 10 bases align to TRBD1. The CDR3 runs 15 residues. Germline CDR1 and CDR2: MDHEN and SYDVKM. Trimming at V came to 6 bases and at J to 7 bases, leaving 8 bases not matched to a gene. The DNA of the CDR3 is TGTGCCAGCAGCCTACCGGGACAGGGGTTTGAAAAACTGTTTTTT. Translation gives CASSLPGQGFEKLFF.

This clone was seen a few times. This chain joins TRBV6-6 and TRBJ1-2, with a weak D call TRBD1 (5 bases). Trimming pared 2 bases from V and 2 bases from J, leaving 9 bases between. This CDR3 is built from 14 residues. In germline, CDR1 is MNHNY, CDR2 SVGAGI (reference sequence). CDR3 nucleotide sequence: TGTGCCAGCAGTTACCTGGACACGAACTATGGCTACACCTTC. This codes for CASSYLDTNYGYTF.

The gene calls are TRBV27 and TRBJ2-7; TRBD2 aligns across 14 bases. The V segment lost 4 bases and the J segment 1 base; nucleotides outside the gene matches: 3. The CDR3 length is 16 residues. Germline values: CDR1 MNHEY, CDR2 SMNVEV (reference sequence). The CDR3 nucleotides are TGTGCCAGCAGTTCCGGACTAGCGGGGGGATCCTACGAGCAGTACTTC. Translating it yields CASSSGLAGGSYEQYF.

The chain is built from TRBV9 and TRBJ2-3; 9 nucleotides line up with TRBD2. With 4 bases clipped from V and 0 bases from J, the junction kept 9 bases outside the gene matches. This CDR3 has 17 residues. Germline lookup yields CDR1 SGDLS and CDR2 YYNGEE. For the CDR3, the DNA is TGTGCCAGCAGCTGGGTGGCTAGCGGGACTAGCACAGATACGCAGTATTTT. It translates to CASSWVASGTSTDTQYF.

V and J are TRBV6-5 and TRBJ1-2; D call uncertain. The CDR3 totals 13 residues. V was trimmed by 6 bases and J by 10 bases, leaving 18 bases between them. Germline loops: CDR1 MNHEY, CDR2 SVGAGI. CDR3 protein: CASRFSSWWAYTF. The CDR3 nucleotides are TGTGCCAGCAGGTTCTCAAGTTGGTGGGCCTACACCTTC.

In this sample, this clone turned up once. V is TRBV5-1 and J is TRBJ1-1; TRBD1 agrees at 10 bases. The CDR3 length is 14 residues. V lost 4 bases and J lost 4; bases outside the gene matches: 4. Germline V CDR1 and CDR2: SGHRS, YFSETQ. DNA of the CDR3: TGCGCCAGCAGCGCCGACAGGGGGCCCACTGAAGCTTTCTTT. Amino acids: CASSADRGPTEAFF. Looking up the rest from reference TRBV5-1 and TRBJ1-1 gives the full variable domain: KAGVTQTPRYLIKTRGQQVTLSCSPISGHRSVSWYQQTPGQGLQFLFEYFSETQRNKGNFPGRFSGRQFSNSRSEMNVSTLELGDSALYLCASSADRGPTEAFFGQGTRLTVV.